Given below is one TCR beta chain in context. Its antigen remains unknown. This record belongs to a study of T cell repertoires in cytomegalovirus infection. The wider study: It was the public TCR beta signatures that indicated both CMV infection and matching HLA type.

General study points: Identification of carriers of CMV plus the relevant HLA was achieved through cumulative public TCR beta family frequency. HLA-C-restricted TCR beta clonotypes specific for CMV led the ex vivo response.

TCRdb processed the reads anew with MiXCR; each CDR3 protein has one entry. The sample lists some 200,000 distinct CDR3 sequences; nearly 9.5% were seen once. This CDR3 is 17 amino acids long. Trimming removed 0 bases from V and 0 bases from J, with 12 bases in between. Looked up from germline, CDR1 is SGHDN and CDR2 is FVKESK. Material: PBMCs. The sequence derives from a human donor in good health (CMV status not recorded). Some clones in this sample may be carry-over from other donors' samples. The chain couples TRBV14 to TRBJ2-1; maybe TRBD1 (5 bases). In DNA, the CDR3 is TGTGCCAGCAGCCAAGATTGGGGCGTTGGCTCCTACAATGAGCAGTTCTTC. It encodes CASSQDWGVGSYNEQFF.